This T cell receptor beta chain was captured by sequencing in a study of shared clonotypes between healthy human individuals. Study-level background: Three CD4 naive, three CD4 memory, two CD8 naive and one CD8 memory plate were used per donor.

Sequencing was performed with immunoSEQ multiplex PCR; in TCRdb, only in-frame clones are kept and a portion is missing. The data show around 2.5 million clones, over 85% seen once. Germline CDR1 and CDR2: MDHEN and SYDVKM. After removal of 6 bases from V and 1 base from J, the junction contained 11 bases not matched to a gene. The CDR3 has 17 residues. Sequenced input: naive CD4+ T cells from PBMCs. Subset: CD45RA+ positively selected. The chain combines TRBV28 with TRBJ1-5; TRBD1 matches 8 bases. This TCR was sampled from a man in his late teens or twenties in good health. Some clones in this sample may be carry-over from other donors' samples. The CDR3 loop is CASSLTKRQGSNQPQHF. CDR3 bases: TGTGCCAGCAGCTTGACTAAAAGACAGGGGAGCAATCAGCCCCAGCATTTT.